This T cell receptor (beta chain) is drawn from a study of T-cell reconstitution after alpha-beta-depleted transplantation in children. The CDR3 consists of 15 residues. Germline V gives CDR1 SGHVS, CDR2 FNYEAQ. With 2 bases clipped from V and 6 bases from J, the junction kept 9 bases outside the gene matches. Preparation of the TCRbeta library was carried out with unique molecular identifiers. TCRdb ran MiXCR on the PCR reads and lists one entry per CDR3 protein. The data contain 170,000 or so distinct CDR3 sequences, approximately 7% of them singletons. Sample: PBMCs from the stem cell graft donor, taken from the stem cell graft. The receptor's source is a human donor who donated a stem cell graft to a child with Wiskott-Aldrich syndrome. The chain is built from TRBV7-6 and TRBJ2-7; 8 nucleotides agree with TRBD1. CDR3 coding DNA: TGTGCCAGCAGCTTAACGGACAGGGCATTGTCCGAGCAGTACTTC. It yields the protein CASSLTDRALSEQYF.